This is a list of T cell receptor beta chains from one sample in a study of cytomegalovirus exposure and HLA in healthy donors. Here immunoSEQ multiplex PCR was the method, and the copy in TCRdb shows in-frame clones only, minus some. The table lists over 95,000 clones, over 60% of them singletons, with 9.5% to 13% in the top ten. Input material: PBMCs. The receptors were gathered from a man aged 40-50 years in good health and CMV-seropositive. Each CDR3 is given with its conserved first and last residue. A D gene is named only where the DNA matches it firmly. The size field is filled for only some rows; it gives once, few, many or a size class.

DNA,CDR3,J,V,size,D,length
TGTGCCAGCAGCCCGAAGGGACCAGGGGATGGCTACACCTTC,CASSPKGPGDGYTF,TRBJ1-2,TRBV7-3,few,-,14
TGTGCCAGCAGCTTAGCTCTTAGTTGGGCCCGCTCTGGAAACACCATATATTTT,CASSLALSWARSGNTIYF,TRBJ1-3,TRBV7-9,-,-,18
TGCGCCAGCAGGACGAAGACGGGGGGGATCACAGATACGCAGTATTTT,CASRTKTGGITDTQYF,TRBJ2-3,TRBV5-1,-,TRBD2,16
TGTGCCAGCAGTGAACTCCAGGGAGGAAACACCATATATTTT,CASSELQGGNTIYF,TRBJ1-3,TRBV2,-,-,14
TGTGCCAGCAGTTCGACAGGGGGCGAGGCCCAGTACTTC,CASSSTGGEAQYF,TRBJ2-5,TRBV6-5,-,TRBD1,13
TGTGCCAGCAGCTTCCAGGGGTTCGGCACCGGGGAGCTGTTTTTT,CASSFQGFGTGELFF,TRBJ2-2,TRBV7-8,-,-,15
TGTGCCAGCTCACCATCAGACACAGATACGCAGTATTTT,CASSPSDTDTQYF,TRBJ2-3,TRBV18,-,-,13
TGTGCCAGCACCGGCGCGGGGGCCGACACTGAAGCTTTCTTT,CASTGAGADTEAFF,TRBJ1-1,TRBV28,once,-,14
TGTGCCAGCATCGGCAGGTTGAACACTGAAGCTTTCTTT,CASIGRLNTEAFF,TRBJ1-1,TRBV27,-,-,13
TGTGCCAGCAGCCCCATACAGTCAGCCACAGATACGCAGTATTTT,CASSPIQSATDTQYF,TRBJ2-3,TRBV5-6,-,-,15
TGTGCCAGCAGCGACGACAGACGAACCAATTCACCCCTCCACTTT,CASSDDRRTNSPLHF,TRBJ1-6,TRBV27,-,-,15
TGTGCCAGCAGCTTAATGACAGGTGGGAATTCACCCCTCCACTTT,CASSLMTGGNSPLHF,TRBJ1-6,TRBV11-1,-,-,15
TGTGCCAGTAGTATAGGGGGGCCGGGACAGGGGCGATACGAGCAGTACTTC,CASSIGGPGQGRYEQYF,TRBJ2-7,TRBV19,-,TRBD1,17
TGTGCCAGCAGCACGGGGTGGCAGGGGAACAAGGAGCAGTACTTC,CASSTGWQGNKEQYF,TRBJ2-7,TRBV11-1,few,-,15
TGTGCCACCAGCAGAAGACAGGGGTGGTCTGGGGCCAACGTCCTGACTTTC,CATSRRQGWSGANVLTF,TRBJ2-6,TRBV15,few,TRBD1,17
TGCGCCAGCAGCTTGGCGGCAGGGTCGGTACACGCTGGAAACACCATATATTTT,CASSLAAGSVHAGNTIYF,TRBJ1-3,TRBV5-1,-,-,18
TGTGCCAGCAGAACAGGATATGCCTACAATGAGCAGTTCTTC,CASRTGYAYNEQFF,TRBJ2-1,TRBV9,-,-,14
TGTGCCAGCAGACTAGCGGGGTCCGAGCAGTACTTC,CASRLAGSEQYF,TRBJ2-7,TRBV6-5,-,TRBD2,12
TGTGCCAGCAAGGTTACAGTCGCGGGTGGCCAGCCCCAGCATTTT,CASKVTVAGGQPQHF,TRBJ1-5,TRBV6-1,-,-,15
TGTGCCAGCTCAATGGGACAGAGGAGCTCCTACGAGCAGTACTTC,CASSMGQRSSYEQYF,TRBJ2-7,TRBV18,-,TRBD1,15
TGTGCCAGCAGCCGAAGACTAGCGGGGGGGAGGAGCTCCTACAATGAGCAGTTCTTC,CASSRRLAGGRSSYNEQFF,TRBJ2-1,TRBV13,-,TRBD2,19
TGTGCCAGCAGTGACAGGGTAGATGGCTACACCTTC,CASSDRVDGYTF,TRBJ1-2,TRBV6-1,-,-,12
TGTGCCAGCTCACCCCGAACTAGCGGGGCCTACGAGCAGTACTTC,CASSPRTSGAYEQYF,TRBJ2-7,TRBV18,-,TRBD2,15
TGTGCCACCTCGAGGGGGGGACTCTACGAGCAGTACTTC,CATSRGGLYEQYF,TRBJ2-7,TRBV19,-,-,13
TGCGCCAGCAGCGGTACCCCAGGCGGGTATGGCAATCAGCCCCAGCATTTT,CASSGTPGGYGNQPQHF,TRBJ1-5,TRBV10-1,-,-,17
TGTGCCAGCAGGGGGACAGGGGAAGACGAGCAGTACTTC,CASRGTGEDEQYF,TRBJ2-7,TRBV6-5,once,TRBD1,13
TGTGCCAGCTCACCACTGCGGCAGGGGTCTAATGAAAAACTGTTTTTT,CASSPLRQGSNEKLFF,TRBJ1-4,TRBV18,-,-,16
TGTGCCACCAGCAGAGTGGGGGGGACCGGGGAGCTGTTTTTT,CATSRVGGTGELFF,TRBJ2-2,TRBV15,-,TRBD2,14
TGTGCCAGCAGCCCTAACCTCGGCGGGGGAGGGATGAACACTGAAGCTTTCTTT,CASSPNLGGGGMNTEAFF,TRBJ1-1,TRBV7-9,-,-,18
TGTGCCAGCCGAGACGGGACAGGGCTTCCCGAGCAGTACTTC,CASRDGTGLPEQYF,TRBJ2-7,TRBV6-5,-,TRBD1,14
TGTGCCAGCAGTCCCCGACTGAATGCCGGGGAGCTGTTTTTT,CASSPRLNAGELFF,TRBJ2-2,TRBV28,-,-,14
TGTGCCAGCACGTCCCTGAGACTAGCGGGGGGGGCTCCAACCGGGGAGCTGTTTTTT,CASTSLRLAGGAPTGELFF,TRBJ2-2,TRBV27,few,TRBD2,19
TGTGCCAGCAGCTCACAGGGGATTGGTGCCTATAGCAATCAGCCCCAGCATTTT,CASSSQGIGAYSNQPQHF,TRBJ1-5,TRBV7-2,once,TRBD1,18
TGTGCCAGTAGCCCCGACGGGACAGGGAACACTGAAGCTTTCTTT,CASSPDGTGNTEAFF,TRBJ1-1,TRBV19,-,TRBD1,15
TGTGCCAGCAGCTTGGGACAGGGGAACAATGAGCAGTTCTTC,CASSLGQGNNEQFF,TRBJ2-1,TRBV5-6,-,TRBD1,14
TGCGCCAGCAGTCCTAAGGGGCTGACTGATGAGCAGTTCTTC,CASSPKGLTDEQFF,TRBJ2-1,TRBV5-1,-,-,14
TGTGCCAGCAGCCTAGTGGTGGCGGGGGGGCTTTACAATGAGCAGTTCTTC,CASSLVVAGGLYNEQFF,TRBJ2-1,TRBV7-9,-,TRBD2,17
TGCGCCAGCAGCTTGTTCACGGACAGTTCCCCTGGGGCCAACGTCCTGACTTTC,CASSLFTDSSPGANVLTF,TRBJ2-6,TRBV5-1,-,-,18
TGTGCCAGCACCGACCGGCCGGGGGAGCAGTACTTC,CASTDRPGEQYF,TRBJ2-7,TRBV6-5,-,-,12
TGTGCCAGCAGTTTCGGGGATGGTGGGAGGGCCTACGAGCAGTACTTC,CASSFGDGGRAYEQYF,TRBJ2-7,TRBV27,-,TRBD2,16
TGTGCCAGTAGTAGAAAGACAGGGGCATACGAGCAGTACTTC,CASSRKTGAYEQYF,TRBJ2-7,TRBV19,once,TRBD1,14
TGTGCCAGCAGTTTATTGACTCTTGGGACAGGGACCTACGAGCAGTACTTC,CASSLLTLGTGTYEQYF,TRBJ2-7,TRBV28,-,TRBD1,17
TGTGCCAGCAGCTCGTCCCTTACTCGAACCACTGAAGCTTTCTTT,CASSSSLTRTTEAFF,TRBJ1-1,TRBV7-2,-,-,15
TGTGCCAGCAGCTTAGCGGGACAGGGAAGTGAGCAGTTCTTC,CASSLAGQGSEQFF,TRBJ2-1,TRBV7-9,-,TRBD1,14